The present TCR beta chain was sequenced within a study of CD8+ T cells in alopecia areata. Across the study: Treated patients were given oral tofacitinib, which was dosed at 5 to 10 mg twice daily. Tofacitinib exposure lasted 6 to 18 months, followed by 6 months off drug. Study-wide results and limits: Administration of tofacitinib significantly diminished scalp clonality and expanded CD8+ clones within the top 100.

Of note for this clone: Its antigen is as yet unknown.

Treatment indicated: oral pan-JAK inhibitor, 5-10 mg twice daily. Extracted RNA was reverse transcribed, and the resulting cDNA served as sequencing template. Assay: immunoSEQ multiplex PCR; the TCRdb copy retains only in-frame clones and omits some. The table has around 180,000 clones, about three fifths seen once; the top ten hold approximately 1.3%. Material: CD4+ T cells sorted from blood, obtained between weeks 49 and 50, from a patient treated with tofacitinib. This sequence was found in a human donor with alopecia areata.

The CDR3 DNA sequence: TGTGCCAGCAGAGGACAGGGGGCATGGACCGGGGAGCTGTTTTTT. It specifies CASRGQGAWTGELFF. The rearrangement uses TRBV6-5 and TRBJ2-2, with TRBD1 matching over 11 bases. The CDR3 covers 15 residues. The germline CDR1 and CDR2 sequences are MNHEY and SVGAGI. J lost 5 bases, V lost 6 bases, and 5 bases had no gene match.